The T cell receptor beta chain under discussion was sequenced for a study of a mutant IDH1 vaccine in newly diagnosed glioma. Study overall: Eight vaccine injections were given to patients in weeks 1, 3, 5, 7, 11, 15, 19 and 23.

TCRdb keeps only in-frame clones here, not all; method: immunoSEQ multiplex PCR. This sample has about 30,000 clones; around 91% occur once, and the top ten carry less than 25%. This clone was counted once. No antigen is known for it. As for time point: week 11, during vaccination. Vaccination used 300 ug of mutant IDH1 20-mer peptide per dose, with topical imiquimod. There were new WHO grade 3 or 4 astrocytomas in the donors, and these were IDH1-mutant and ATRX-lost. This receptor was identified in a man aged 18 to 30 with glioma. The sequencing used PBMCs, collected from a glioma patient whose treatment included an IDH1 peptide vaccine.

The CDR3, as DNA: TGTGCCTGGAGTGTAGGTTGGTCCACTGGGGCCAACGTCCTGACTTTC. It yields the protein CAWSVGWSTGANVLTF. V is TRBV30 and J is TRBJ2-6; no reliable D call. V gave up 0 bases and J gave up 2 bases, with 11 bases separating them. Germline CDR1 is GTSNPN and CDR2 is SVGIG (reference sequence). This CDR3 has 16 amino acids.